The rows below give T cell receptor beta chains drawn from one sample of a study of brain T cells in children with intractable seizures. Repertoires were generated with immunoSEQ multiplex PCR, while TCRdb's copy carries only in-frame clones and drops some. The sample contains roughly 80,000 clones, approximately 94% of which appear only once. The sequenced sample was peripheral blood, obtained at surgery. The receptors were gathered from a boy less than two years old with tuberous sclerosis and intractable seizures. The CDR3 runs from the conserved cysteine through the conserved F or W. D genes are given only for firm matches. Only part of the rows carry a size: once, few, many, or a class if the clone is expanded.

>NA|TRBJ2-7|TRBV5-1|once
TGCGCCAGCAGCACTAAATACGAGCAGTACTTC
CASSTKYEQYF
>NA|TRBJ1-4|TRBV5-1|NA
TGCGCCAGCAGCTTGGACGCTGCTAATGAAAAACTGTTTTTT
CASSLDAANEKLFF
>NA|TRBJ2-3|TRBV14|NA
TGTGCCAGCAGCCAAGAAGCGCCAGATACGCAGTATTTT
CASSQEAPDTQYF
>TRBD2|TRBJ2-7|TRBV7-6|NA
TGTGCCAGCAGCCTCGAAGCGGGGGCCTCCTACGAGCAGTACTTC
CASSLEAGASYEQYF
>TRBD1|TRBJ2-7|TRBV5-1|NA
TGCGCCAGCAGCAGGACAACAGGGGCGGCCTACGAGCAGTACTTC
CASSRTTGAAYEQYF
>NA|TRBJ2-2|TRBV7-7|NA
TGTGCTAGCAGCTTAGGAGGGGGACCGGGAATGAACACCGGGGAGCTGTTTTTT
CASSLGGGPGMNTGELFF
>NA|TRBJ2-7|TRBV13|NA
TGTGCCAGCAGCTTATCCCCCTACGAGCAGTACTTC
CASSLSPYEQYF
>NA|TRBJ2-5|TRBV16|NA
TGTGCCAGCAGCCAATTAGGCGGAGGGACCCAGTACTTC
CASSQLGGGTQYF
>NA|TRBJ1-1|TRBV28|few
TGTGCCAGCAGTTCATCTCTTATAGCTTTCTTT
CASSSSLIAFF
>NA|TRBJ2-3|TRBV7-8|NA
TGTGCCAGCAGCTTATTGGGGGGATCCACAGATACGCAGTATTTT
CASSLLGGSTDTQYF
>NA|TRBJ1-1|TRBV6-5|NA
TGTGCCAGCAGTTACTCTCCAGCTAACACTGAAGCTTTCTTT
CASSYSPANTEAFF
>NA|TRBJ1-2|TRBV29-1|NA
TGCAGCGTTGAAAGTTGGATTGCTAACTATGGCTACACCTTC
CSVESWIANYGYTF
>TRBD2|TRBJ2-2|TRBV4-2|NA
TGTGCCAGCAGCCAACTAGCGGGGGGGACCGGGGAGCTGTTTTTT
CASSQLAGGTGELFF
>TRBD1|TRBJ2-3|TRBV19|NA
TGTGCCAGTTCTAGGGGGCGCATCACAGATACGCAGTATTTT
CASSRGRITDTQYF
>TRBD2|TRBJ2-5|TRBV10-2|NA
TGCGCCAGCAGTGACGGGGGAGAAAGCGGGGAGGGCCAAGAGACCCAGTACTTC
CASSDGGESGEGQETQYF
>NA|TRBJ2-7|TRBV7-9|NA
TGTGCCAGCAGCTTAGGGGTTTCCTACGAGCAGTACTTC
CASSLGVSYEQYF
>NA|TRBJ2-7|TRBV11-3|NA
TGTGCCAGCAGCTTGTTCGCGACTAGACGGTTCGAGCAGTACTTC
CASSLFATRRFEQYF
>TRBD1|TRBJ1-1|TRBV4-1|few
TGCGCCAGCAGCCCCCTCAAGACAGGGAGGAACACTGAAGCTTTCTTT
CASSPLKTGRNTEAFF
>NA|TRBJ2-2|TRBV4-1|NA
TGCGCCAGCAGCCAAGGAGGCACCGGGGAGCTGTTTTTT
CASSQGGTGELFF
>NA|TRBJ1-1|TRBV3-1/TRBV3-2|NA
TGTGCCAGCAGCCAGGTCGGGGGCGCGACTGAAGCTTTCTTT
CASSQVGGATEAFF
>NA|TRBJ2-2|TRBV19|NA
TGTGCCAGCAAAGGGCCAGGGGGGGAGCTGTTTTTT
CASKGPGGELFF
>TRBD2|TRBJ2-1|TRBV2|NA
TGTGCCAGCGCTCGAAAGCGGGGGGTGTTCAATGAGCAGTTCTTC
CASARKRGVFNEQFF
>TRBD1|TRBJ1-1|TRBV19|NA
TGTGCCAGTAAGGGAGACAGGGTCCCCACTGAAGCTTTCTTT
CASKGDRVPTEAFF
>TRBD2|TRBJ2-1|TRBV9|NA
TGTGCCAGCAGCGCCGGTGGGAGACTAGCGGTTAATGAGCAGTTCTTC
CASSAGGRLAVNEQFF
>NA|TRBJ1-4|TRBV30|NA
TGTGCCTGGAGTCAAGGGAGACAGCGAGAAAATGAAAAACTGTTTTTT
CAWSQGRQRENEKLFF
>NA|TRBJ2-2|TRBV9|NA
TGTGCCAGCAGCGTCACGTTTTGGGTCCCAAACACCGGGGAGCTGTTTTTT
CASSVTFWVPNTGELFF
>TRBD1|TRBJ2-7|TRBV5-1|NA
TGCGCCAGCAGCTCCGGACAGGGGGGTCACGAGCAGTACTTC
CASSSGQGGHEQYF